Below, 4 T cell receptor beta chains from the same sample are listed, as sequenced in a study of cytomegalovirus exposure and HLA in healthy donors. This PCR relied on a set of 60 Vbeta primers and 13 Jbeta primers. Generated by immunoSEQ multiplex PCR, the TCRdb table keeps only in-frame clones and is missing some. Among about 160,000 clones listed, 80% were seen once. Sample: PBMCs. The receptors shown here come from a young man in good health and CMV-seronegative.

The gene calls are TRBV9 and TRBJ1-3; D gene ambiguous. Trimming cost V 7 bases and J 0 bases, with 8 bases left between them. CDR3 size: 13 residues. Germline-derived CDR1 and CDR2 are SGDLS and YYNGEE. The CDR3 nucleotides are TGTGCCAGCTCCCACAGCTCTGGAAACACCATATATTTT. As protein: CASSHSSGNTIYF.

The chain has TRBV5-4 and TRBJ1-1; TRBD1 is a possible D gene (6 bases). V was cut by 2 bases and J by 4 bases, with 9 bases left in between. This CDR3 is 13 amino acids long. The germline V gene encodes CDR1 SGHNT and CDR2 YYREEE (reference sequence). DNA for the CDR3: TGTGCCAGCAGCTTACAGGGACCCACTGAAGCTTTCTTT. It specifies CASSLQGPTEAFF.

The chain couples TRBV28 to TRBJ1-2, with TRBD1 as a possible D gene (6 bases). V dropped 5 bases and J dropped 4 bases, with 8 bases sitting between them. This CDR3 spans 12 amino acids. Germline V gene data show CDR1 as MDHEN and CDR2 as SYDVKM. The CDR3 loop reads CASSPGAYGYTF. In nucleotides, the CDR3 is TGTGCCAGCAGTCCAGGGGCCTATGGCTACACCTTC.

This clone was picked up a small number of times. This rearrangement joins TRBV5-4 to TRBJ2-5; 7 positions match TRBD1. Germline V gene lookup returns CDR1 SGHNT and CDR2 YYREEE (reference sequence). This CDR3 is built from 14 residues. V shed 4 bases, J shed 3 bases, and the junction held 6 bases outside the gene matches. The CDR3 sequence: CASSRQGGEETQYF. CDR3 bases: TGTGCCAGCAGCCGACAGGGTGGGGAAGAGACCCAGTACTTC.